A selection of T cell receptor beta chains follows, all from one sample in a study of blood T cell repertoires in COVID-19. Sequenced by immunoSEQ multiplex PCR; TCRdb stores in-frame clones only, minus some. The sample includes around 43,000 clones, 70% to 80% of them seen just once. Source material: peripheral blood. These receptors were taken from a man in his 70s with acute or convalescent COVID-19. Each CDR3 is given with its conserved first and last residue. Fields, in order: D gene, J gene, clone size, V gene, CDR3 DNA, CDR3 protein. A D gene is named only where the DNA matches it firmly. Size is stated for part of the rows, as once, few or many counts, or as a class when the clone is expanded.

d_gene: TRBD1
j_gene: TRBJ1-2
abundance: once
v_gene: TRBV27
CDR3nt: TGTGCCAGCAGAGATCGGACAGGGAAGGGAGGCTACACCTTC
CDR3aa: CASRDRTGKGGYTF

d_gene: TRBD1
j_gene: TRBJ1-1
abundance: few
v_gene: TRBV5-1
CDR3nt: TGCGCCAGCAGCTTGGAAGGACAGGGGGTAACTGAAGCTTTCTTT
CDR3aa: CASSLEGQGVTEAFF

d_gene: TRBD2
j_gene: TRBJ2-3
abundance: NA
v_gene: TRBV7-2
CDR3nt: TGTGCCAGCAGCGCCCCCGGGCTAGCGGGGGAGTATTTT
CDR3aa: CASSAPGLAGEYF

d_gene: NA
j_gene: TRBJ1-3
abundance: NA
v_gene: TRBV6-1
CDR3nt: TGTGCCAGCAGTGAGGGCAGCGGCTCTGGAAACACCATATATTTT
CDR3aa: CASSEGSGSGNTIYF

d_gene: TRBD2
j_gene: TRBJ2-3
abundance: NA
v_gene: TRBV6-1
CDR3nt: TGTGCCAGCAGTCTAGCGGCCATGAGCTCAGATACGCAGTATTTT
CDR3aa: CASSLAAMSSDTQYF

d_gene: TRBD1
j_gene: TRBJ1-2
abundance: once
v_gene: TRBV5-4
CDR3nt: TGTGCCAGCACCCTTTCTTCGTCCCGGGACAGGGTAAACGGCTACACCTTC
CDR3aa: CASTLSSSRDRVNGYTF

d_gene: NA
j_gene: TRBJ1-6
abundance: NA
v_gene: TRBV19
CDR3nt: TGTGCCAGTAGTATAGCCAGCTCCTATAATTCACCCCTCCACTTT
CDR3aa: CASSIASSYNSPLHF

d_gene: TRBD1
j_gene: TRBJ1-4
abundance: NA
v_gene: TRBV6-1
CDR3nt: TGTGCCAGCAGTGAAGCTCTGGGCGGACAGGGGGCCCGTGAAAAACTGTTTTTT
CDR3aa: CASSEALGGQGAREKLFF

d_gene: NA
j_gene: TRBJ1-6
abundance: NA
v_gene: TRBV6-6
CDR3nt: TGTGCCAGCAGTTATGCCGCGGATTCACCCCTCCACTTT
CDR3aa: CASSYAADSPLHF

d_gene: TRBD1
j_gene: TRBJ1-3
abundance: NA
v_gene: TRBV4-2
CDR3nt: TGTGCCAGCAGCCAACTTACAGGGGGCGGAATCTCTGGAAACACCATATATTTT
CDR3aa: CASSQLTGGGISGNTIYF

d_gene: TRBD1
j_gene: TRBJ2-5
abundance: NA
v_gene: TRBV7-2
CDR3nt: TGTGCCAGCAGCAGGGACAGGGGAGAGACCCAGTACTTC
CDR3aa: CASSRDRGETQYF

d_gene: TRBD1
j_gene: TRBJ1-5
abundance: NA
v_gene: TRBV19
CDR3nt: TGTGCCAGTAAAGAGACAGGGGGCGCGAGCAATCAGCCCCAGCATTTT
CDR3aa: CASKETGGASNQPQHF

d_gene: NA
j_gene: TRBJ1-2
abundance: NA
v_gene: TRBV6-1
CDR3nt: TGTGCCAGCAGTGCAACCCTTAGACAGAGCAATAACTATGGCTACACCTTC
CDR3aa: CASSATLRQSNNYGYTF

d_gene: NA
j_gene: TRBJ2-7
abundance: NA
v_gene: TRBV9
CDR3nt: TGTGCCAGCAGCGCAGTGGGGGGAATCGAGCAGTACTTC
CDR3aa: CASSAVGGIEQYF

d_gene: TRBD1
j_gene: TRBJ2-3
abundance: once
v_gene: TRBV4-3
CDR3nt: TGCGCCAGCAGCCAAGAGACAGGGAAAGATACGCAGTATTTT
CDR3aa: CASSQETGKDTQYF

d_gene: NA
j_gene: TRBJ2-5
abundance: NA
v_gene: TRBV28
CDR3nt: TGTGCCAGCAGTACCCGTTTTAGCGGCCAAGAGACCCAGTACTTC
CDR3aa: CASSTRFSGQETQYF

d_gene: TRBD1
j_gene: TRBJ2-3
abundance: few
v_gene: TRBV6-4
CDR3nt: TGTGCCAGCAGTGTGACAGGGGGCGCAGATACGCAGTATTTT
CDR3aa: CASSVTGGADTQYF

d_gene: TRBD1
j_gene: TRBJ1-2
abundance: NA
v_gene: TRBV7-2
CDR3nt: TGTGCCAGCAGACGTACAGGGGGCTATGGCTACACCTTC
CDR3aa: CASRRTGGYGYTF